This T cell receptor (beta chain) was recorded in a study of spatial heterogeneity in lung cancer. Study-wide background: Detection of beta-chain sequences consistently exceeded that of alpha-chain sequences.

The sample's time point: blood at routine non-recurrence follow-up after resection. No cells were sorted before sequencing. The whole RNA sequenced was extracted from tumor, nontumor lung or frozen PBMC. The CDR3 loop spans 15 amino acids. Germline V gives CDR1 SGHAT, CDR2 FQNNGV. The V and J ends lost 4 bases and 4 bases, in that order; junction bases with no gene match: 6. TCRdb re-called the 5' RACE reads through MiXCR, storing one row per CDR3 protein. The sample has approximately 12,000 distinct CDR3 sequences; about a tenth are singletons. The source material was PBMCs, sampled at follow-up. The source is a female donor with early-stage non-small cell lung cancer. This chain connects TRBV11-2 to TRBJ1-3; 8 bases fit TRBD1. CDR3 sequence (DNA): TGTGCCAGCAGCTCCTGGACAGGGACAGGAAACACCATATATTTT. It yields the protein CASSSWTGTGNTIYF.